This is a list of T cell receptor beta chains from one sample in a study of control samples from healthy donors and cancer patients. Produced via immunoSEQ multiplex PCR; TCRdb's table is partial and in-frame only. The sample carries more than 95,000 clones, about 89% recorded once. Sample: blood. The source of these receptors is a man between 60 and 70 years old in good health. The CDR3 runs from the conserved cysteine through the conserved F or W. Fields, in order: CDR3 length, V gene, clone size, J gene, D gene, CDR3 protein, CDR3 DNA. D genes are given only for firm matches. Size is stated for part of the rows, as once, few or many counts, or as a class when the clone is expanded.

CDR3 length: 15; V gene: TRBV27; clone size: .; J gene: TRBJ1-3; D gene: .; CDR3 protein: CASSFAGEAGNTIYF; CDR3 DNA: TGTGCCAGCAGTTTTGCAGGGGAGGCTGGAAACACCATATATTTT
CDR3 length: 12; V gene: TRBV28; clone size: .; J gene: TRBJ1-1; D gene: .; CDR3 protein: CASSLRNTEAFF; CDR3 DNA: TGTGCCAGCAGTTTAAGGAACACTGAAGCTTTCTTT
CDR3 length: 13; V gene: TRBV28; clone size: .; J gene: TRBJ1-3; D gene: .; CDR3 protein: CASLGSVGNTIYF; CDR3 DNA: TGTGCCAGCCTCGGGTCGGTTGGAAACACCATATATTTT
CDR3 length: 13; V gene: TRBV21-1; clone size: .; J gene: TRBJ2-5; D gene: .; CDR3 protein: CASSIGGEETQYF; CDR3 DNA: TGTGCCAGCAGCATAGGGGGAGAAGAGACCCAGTACTTC
CDR3 length: 16; V gene: TRBV4-1; clone size: .; J gene: TRBJ1-5; D gene: .; CDR3 protein: CASSRDPTASNQPQHF; CDR3 DNA: TGCGCCAGCAGCCGAGACCCGACAGCTAGCAATCAGCCCCAGCATTTT
CDR3 length: 13; V gene: TRBV5-6; clone size: .; J gene: TRBJ1-5; D gene: .; CDR3 protein: CASSAGSGQPQHF; CDR3 DNA: TGTGCCAGCAGCGCAGGGTCGGGCCAGCCCCAGCATTTT
CDR3 length: 14; V gene: TRBV19; clone size: .; J gene: TRBJ1-6; D gene: .; CDR3 protein: CASSIVQGNSPLHF; CDR3 DNA: TGTGCCAGTAGTATAGTCCAGGGTAATTCACCCCTCCACTTT
CDR3 length: 15; V gene: TRBV6-5; clone size: .; J gene: TRBJ1-5; D gene: .; CDR3 protein: CASRELADSNQPQHF; CDR3 DNA: TGTGCCAGCAGAGAGTTGGCAGATAGCAATCAGCCCCAGCATTTT
CDR3 length: 14; V gene: TRBV7-2; clone size: .; J gene: TRBJ2-3; D gene: TRBD2; CDR3 protein: CASSLGLAGATQYF; CDR3 DNA: TGTGCCAGCAGCTTAGGGCTAGCGGGGGCTACGCAGTATTTT
CDR3 length: 13; V gene: TRBV5-1; clone size: once; J gene: TRBJ1-4; D gene: .; CDR3 protein: CASSRTVNEKLFF; CDR3 DNA: TGCGCCAGCAGTAGGACAGTTAATGAAAAACTGTTTTTT
CDR3 length: 14; V gene: TRBV19; clone size: .; J gene: TRBJ1-6; D gene: .; CDR3 protein: CASRRDDEVSPLHF; CDR3 DNA: TGTGCCAGTAGAAGGGACGACGAGGTTTCACCCCTCCACTTT
CDR3 length: 16; V gene: TRBV6-6; clone size: .; J gene: TRBJ2-5; D gene: TRBD1; CDR3 protein: CASTRSNRGPPETQYF; CDR3 DNA: TGTGCCAGTACACGATCAAACAGGGGGCCTCCAGAGACCCAGTACTTC
CDR3 length: 13; V gene: TRBV5-5; clone size: .; J gene: TRBJ2-5; D gene: .; CDR3 protein: CASSLSGWETQYF; CDR3 DNA: TGTGCCAGCAGCTTGTCTGGGTGGGAGACCCAGTACTTC
CDR3 length: 16; V gene: TRBV30; clone size: .; J gene: TRBJ1-3; D gene: .; CDR3 protein: CAWSVGRAVVGNTIYF; CDR3 DNA: TGTGCCTGGAGTGTAGGTCGGGCCGTGGTCGGAAACACCATATATTTT
CDR3 length: 15; V gene: TRBV28; clone size: .; J gene: TRBJ2-3; D gene: .; CDR3 protein: CASSSHSPPGLTQYF; CDR3 DNA: TGTGCCAGCAGTTCACACTCGCCTCCGGGACTTACGCAGTATTTT